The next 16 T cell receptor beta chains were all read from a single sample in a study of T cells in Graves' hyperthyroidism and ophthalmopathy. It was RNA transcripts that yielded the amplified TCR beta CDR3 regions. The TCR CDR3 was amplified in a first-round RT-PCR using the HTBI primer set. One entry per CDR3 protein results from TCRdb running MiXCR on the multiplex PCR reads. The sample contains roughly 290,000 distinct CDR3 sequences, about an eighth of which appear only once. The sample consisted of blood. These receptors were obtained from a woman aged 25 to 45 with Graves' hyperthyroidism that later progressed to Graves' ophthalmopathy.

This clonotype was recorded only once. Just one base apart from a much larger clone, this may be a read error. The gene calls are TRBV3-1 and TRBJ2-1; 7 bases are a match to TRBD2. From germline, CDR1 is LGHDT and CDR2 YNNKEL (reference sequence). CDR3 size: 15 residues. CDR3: CASSPRLADGNGQFF. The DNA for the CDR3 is TGTGCCAGCAGCCCACGACTAGCCGACGGCAATGGGCAGTTCTTC.

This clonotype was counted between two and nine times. CDR3 nucleotides: TGTGCCACCAGCAGAGGAATGACAGTCTCCTACAATGAGCAGTTCTTC. This codes for CATSRGMTVSYNEQFF. The chain couples TRBV15 to TRBJ2-1, with D perhaps matching TRBD1 (5 bases). V lost 1 base to trimming and J lost 0 bases, with 10 bases between them. Germline V CDR1 and CDR2: LNHNV, YYDKDF (reference sequence). The length of the CDR3 is 16 residues.

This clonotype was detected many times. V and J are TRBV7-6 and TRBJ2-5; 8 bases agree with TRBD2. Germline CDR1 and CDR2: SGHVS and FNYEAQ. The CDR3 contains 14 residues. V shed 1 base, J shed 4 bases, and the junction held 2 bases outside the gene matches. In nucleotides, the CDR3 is TGTGCCAGCAGCTTAGAGGCGGGAGGAGAGACCCAGTACTTC. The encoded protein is CASSLEAGGETQYF. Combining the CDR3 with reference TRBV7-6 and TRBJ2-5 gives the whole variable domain GAGVSQSPRYKVTKRGQDVALRCDPISGHVSLYWYRQALGQGPEFLTYFNYEAQQDKSGLPNDRFSAERPEGSISTLTIQRTEQRDSAMYRCASSLEAGGETQYFGPGTRLLVL.

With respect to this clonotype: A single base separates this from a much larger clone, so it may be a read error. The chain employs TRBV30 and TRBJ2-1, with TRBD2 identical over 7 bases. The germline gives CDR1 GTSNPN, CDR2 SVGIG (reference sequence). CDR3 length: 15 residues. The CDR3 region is CARYPPGGTYNGQFF. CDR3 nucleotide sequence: TGTGCCAGATACCCCCCGGGAGGAACCTACAATGGGCAGTTCTTC.

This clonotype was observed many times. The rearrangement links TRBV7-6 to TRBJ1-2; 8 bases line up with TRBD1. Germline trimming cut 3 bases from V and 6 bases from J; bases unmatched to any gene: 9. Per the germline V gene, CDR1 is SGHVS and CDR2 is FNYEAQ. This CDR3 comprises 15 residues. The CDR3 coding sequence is TGTGCCAGCAGCTTCGGCCAAACAGGGGGTGATGGCTACACCTTC. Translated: CASSFGQTGGDGYTF.

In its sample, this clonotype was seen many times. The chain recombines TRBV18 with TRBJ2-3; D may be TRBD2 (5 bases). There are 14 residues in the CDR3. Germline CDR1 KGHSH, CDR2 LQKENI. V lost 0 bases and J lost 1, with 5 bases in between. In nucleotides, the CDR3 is TGTGCCAGCTCACCACCCGGGGGCACAGATACGCAGTATTTT. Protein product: CASSPPGGTDTQYF.

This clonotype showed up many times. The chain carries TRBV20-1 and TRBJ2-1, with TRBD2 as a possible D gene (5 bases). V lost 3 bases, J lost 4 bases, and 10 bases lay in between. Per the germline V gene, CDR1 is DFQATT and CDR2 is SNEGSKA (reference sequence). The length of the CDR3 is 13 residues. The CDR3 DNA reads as TGCAGTGCTAGGAAGACGGGGTACAATGAGCAGTTCTTC. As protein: CSARKTGYNEQFF.

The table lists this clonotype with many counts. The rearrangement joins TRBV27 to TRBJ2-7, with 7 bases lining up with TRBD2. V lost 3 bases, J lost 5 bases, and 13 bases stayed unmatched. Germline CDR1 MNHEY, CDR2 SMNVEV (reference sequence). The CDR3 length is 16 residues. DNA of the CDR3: TGTGCCAGCAGTTTGGGGGGGGTGGGGCTCGGGCACGAGCAGTACTTC. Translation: CASSLGGVGLGHEQYF.

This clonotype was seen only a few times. The chain's CDR3 is CASSYPTYGYEQYF. The CDR3 DNA reads TGTGCCAGCAGTTACCCAACGTACGGCTACGAGCAGTACTTC. The chain uses TRBV6-2 or TRBV6-3 and TRBJ2-7; unclear D gene. V lost 2 bases to trimming and J lost 3 bases, with 11 bases between them. The length of the CDR3 is 14 residues. Germline V CDR1 and CDR2: MNHEY, SVGEGT.

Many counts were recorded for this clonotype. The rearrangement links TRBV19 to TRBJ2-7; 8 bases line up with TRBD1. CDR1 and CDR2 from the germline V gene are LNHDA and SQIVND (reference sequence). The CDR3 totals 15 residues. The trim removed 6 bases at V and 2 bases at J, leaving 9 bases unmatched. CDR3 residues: CASRTAGTGAYEQYF. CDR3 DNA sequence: TGTGCCAGTAGAACGGCGGGGACAGGAGCCTACGAGCAGTACTTC.

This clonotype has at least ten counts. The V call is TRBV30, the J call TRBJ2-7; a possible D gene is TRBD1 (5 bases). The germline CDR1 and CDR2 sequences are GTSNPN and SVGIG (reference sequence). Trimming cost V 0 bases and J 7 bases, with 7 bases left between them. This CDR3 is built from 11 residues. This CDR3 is CAWSVDREQYF. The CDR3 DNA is TGTGCCTGGAGTGTTGACAGAGAGCAGTACTTC.

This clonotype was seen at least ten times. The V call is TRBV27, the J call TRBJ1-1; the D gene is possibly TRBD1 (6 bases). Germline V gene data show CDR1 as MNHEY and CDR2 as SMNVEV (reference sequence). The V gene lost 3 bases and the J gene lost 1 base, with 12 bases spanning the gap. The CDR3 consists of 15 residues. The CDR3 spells CASSLTGHPNTEAFF. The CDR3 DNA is TGTGCCAGCAGTTTGACGGGACACCCGAACACTGAAGCTTTCTTT.

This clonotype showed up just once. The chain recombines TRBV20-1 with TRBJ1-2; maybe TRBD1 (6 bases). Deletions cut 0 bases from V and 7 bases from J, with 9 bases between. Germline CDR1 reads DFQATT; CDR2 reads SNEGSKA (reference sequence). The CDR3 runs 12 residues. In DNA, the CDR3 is TGCAGTGCTAGAGAGGGGGCGGGTGGCTACACCTTC. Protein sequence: CSAREGAGGYTF.

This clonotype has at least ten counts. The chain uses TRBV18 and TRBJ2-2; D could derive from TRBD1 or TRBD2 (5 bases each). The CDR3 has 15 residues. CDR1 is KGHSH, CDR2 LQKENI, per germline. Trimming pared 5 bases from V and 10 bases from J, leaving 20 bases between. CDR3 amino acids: CASSKRDRRPLELFF. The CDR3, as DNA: TGTGCCAGCTCAAAAAGGGACCGTCGCCCGTTGGAGCTGTTTTTT.

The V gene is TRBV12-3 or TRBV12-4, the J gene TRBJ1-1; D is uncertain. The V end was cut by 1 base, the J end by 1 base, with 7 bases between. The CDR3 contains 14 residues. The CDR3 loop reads CASSLVQPNTEAFF. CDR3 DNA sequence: TGTGCCAGCAGTTTAGTACAGCCGAACACTGAAGCTTTCTTT.

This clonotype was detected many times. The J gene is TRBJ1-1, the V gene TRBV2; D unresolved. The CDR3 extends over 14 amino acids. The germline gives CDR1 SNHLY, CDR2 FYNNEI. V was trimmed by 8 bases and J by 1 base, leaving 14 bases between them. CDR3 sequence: CASLGSLSNTEAFF. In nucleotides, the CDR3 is TGTGCCAGCCTAGGGAGTTTATCGAACACTGAAGCTTTCTTT.